This TCR beta chain was identified during a study of CD8 T cells in ankylosing spondylitis. Findings of the study overall: Relatively scarce in peripheral blood, disease-linked clones were CD8+.

This CDR3 spans 12 amino acids. The germline V gene has CDR1 GTSNPN and CDR2 SVGIG (reference sequence). The V end lost 2 bases, the J end lost 5 bases, and 7 bases lay between the germline ends. The table lists this clonotype with a count of one. Its matching antigen is unknown. Researchers built TCR beta libraries using quantitative 5'-RACE with molecular barcodes. TCRdb re-called the 5' RACE reads through MiXCR, storing one row per CDR3 protein. Of fewer than 400,000 distinct CDR3 sequences in the sample, roughly 14% are singletons; the top ten hold around 0.99%. J is TRBJ2-1 and V is TRBV30; unclear D gene. The sequence derives from a male donor with ankylosing spondylitis or in good health (not recorded which). The sequenced sample was blood, either unsorted or a sorted T cell fraction (not recorded which). The CDR3 coding sequence is TGTGCCTGGAGTTGGCGGAACAATGAGCAGTTCTTC. This sequence encodes CAWSWRNNEQFF. The variable domain in full, with the rest retrieved from reference TRBV30 and TRBJ2-1, is SQTIHQWPATLVQPVGSPLSLECTVEGTSNPNLYWYRQAAGRGLQLLFYSVGIGQISSEVPQNLSASRPQDRQFILSSKKLLLSDSGFYLCAWSWRNNEQFFGPGTRLTVL.